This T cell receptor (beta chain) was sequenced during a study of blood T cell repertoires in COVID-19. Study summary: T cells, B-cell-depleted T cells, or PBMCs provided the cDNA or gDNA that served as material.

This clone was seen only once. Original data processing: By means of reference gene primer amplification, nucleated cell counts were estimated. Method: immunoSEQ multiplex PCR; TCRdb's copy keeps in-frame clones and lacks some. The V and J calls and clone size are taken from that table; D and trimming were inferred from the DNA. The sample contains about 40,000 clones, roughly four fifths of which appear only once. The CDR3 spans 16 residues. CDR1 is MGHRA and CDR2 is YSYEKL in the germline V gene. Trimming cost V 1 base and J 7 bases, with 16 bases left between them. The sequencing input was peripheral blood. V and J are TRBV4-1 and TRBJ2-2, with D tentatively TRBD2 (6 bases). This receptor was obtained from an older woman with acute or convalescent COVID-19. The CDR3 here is CASSQVVRGGGGELFF. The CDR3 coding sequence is TGCGCCAGCAGCCAAGTGGTGCGGGGAGGAGGCGGGGAGCTGTTTTTT.